This section outlines one T cell receptor beta chain sequence together with its context. Its target is not known. This entry is derived from a study of T cell responses to AZD1222 COVID-19 vaccine. Study-wide findings and caveats: Spike was spanned by vaccine-associated CD4 TCRs, which were dominant at 160-218 and 743-854.

The data were produced by immunoSEQ multiplex PCR, yet TCRdb's version contains in-frame clones alone and is incomplete. This table holds 150,000 to 200,000 clones, over 90% found once. There are 18 residues in the CDR3. The germline gives CDR1 MGHDK, CDR2 SYGVNS. V shed 3 bases and J 6 bases; nucleotides not matched to a gene: 13. This sequence originates from an adult in good health. V gene TRBV25-1 combines with J gene TRBJ1-5, with 11 bases that match TRBD1. The input for sequencing was peripheral blood, taken on day 0 of AZD1222 vaccination. The chain's CDR3 is CASSETRTGGAGIQPQHF. The CDR3 coding sequence is TGTGCCAGCAGTGAGACTAGGACAGGGGGCGCGGGTATTCAGCCCCAGCATTTT.